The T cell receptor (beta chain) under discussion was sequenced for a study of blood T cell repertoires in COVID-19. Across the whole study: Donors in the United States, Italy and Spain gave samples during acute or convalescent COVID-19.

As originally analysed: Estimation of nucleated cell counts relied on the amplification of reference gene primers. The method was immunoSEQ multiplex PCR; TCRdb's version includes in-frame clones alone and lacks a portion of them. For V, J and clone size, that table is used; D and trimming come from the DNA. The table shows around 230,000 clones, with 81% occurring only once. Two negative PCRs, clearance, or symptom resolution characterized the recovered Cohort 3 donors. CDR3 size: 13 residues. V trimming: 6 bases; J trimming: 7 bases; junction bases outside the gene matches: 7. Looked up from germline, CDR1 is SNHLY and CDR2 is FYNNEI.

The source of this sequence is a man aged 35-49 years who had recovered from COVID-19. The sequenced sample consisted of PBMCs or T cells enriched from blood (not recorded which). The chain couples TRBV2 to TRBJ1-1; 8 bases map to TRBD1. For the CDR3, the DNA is TGTGCCAGCAGAGAGGACAGGGTCATTGAAGCTTTCTTT. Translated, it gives CASREDRVIEAFF.